Only a few counts were recorded for the clone carrying this T cell receptor (beta chain). Its antigen is not known. CDR1 is LGHDT and CDR2 is YNNKEL in the germline V gene (reference sequence). This CDR3 contains 14 residues. Trimming removed 1 base at V and 8 bases at J, with 12 bases between. The data were taken from a study of CD8 T cells in ankylosing spondylitis. In TCRdb, the 5' RACE reads were re-called with MiXCR into one record per CDR3 protein. Here the sample spans roughly 440,000 distinct CDR3 sequences, 17% being singletons. Whole-study results and caveats: Reportedly, significant enrichment of disease-linked clones occurred in matched ankylosing spondylitis synovial fluid. Characteristic of ankylosing spondylitis blood, it appeared, was a TCR beta motif comprising roughly 8 highly homologous variants.

The V and J genes are TRBV3-1 and TRBJ2-1; D not certain. The sequencing sample was made of blood, either unsorted or a sorted T cell fraction (not recorded which). This TCR came from a male donor with ankylosing spondylitis. The CDR3 spells CASSQGMGIDEQFF. CDR3 nucleotide sequence: TGTGCCAGCAGCCAAGGTATGGGTATCGATGAGCAGTTCTTC.